This paragraph reports one TCR beta chain. The sample is drawn from a study of OX40 agonist ivuxolimab in advanced cancers. The germline gives CDR1 SGHRS, CDR2 YFSETQ. The CDR3 length is 14 residues. With V trimmed by 4 bases and J by 3 bases, 3 bases remained unmatched. Sequencing was performed with immunoSEQ multiplex PCR; in TCRdb, only in-frame clones are kept and a portion is missing. Among roughly 69,000 clones, under 95% were seen once, and the ten largest hold approximately 0.99%. Sample: CD4+ or CD8+ T cells sorted from blood, taken in a trial of the OX40 agonist ivuxolimab. J is TRBJ1-1 and V is TRBV5-1, with 10 bases aligning to TRBD1. The source is an adult with an advanced solid tumor such as melanoma, head and neck, liver or kidney cancer. The CDR3 DNA reads as TGCGCCAGCAGCAACGGACAGGGGGACACTGAAGCTTTCTTT. Amino acid sequence: CASSNGQGDTEAFF. The whole variable domain, filled in from reference TRBV5-1 and TRBJ1-1, reads KAGVTQTPRYLIKTRGQQVTLSCSPISGHRSVSWYQQTPGQGLQFLFEYFSETQRNKGNFPGRFSGRQFSNSRSEMNVSTLELGDSALYLCASSNGQGDTEAFFGQGTRLTVV.